This record concerns one T cell receptor beta chain sequence. Its specificity is unknown. With a much larger clone just one base away, this may be a read error. The library came from three nested PCR rounds adapted from ARM-PCR protocols. Each CDR3 protein gets one entry after TCRdb re-called the multiplex PCR reads with MiXCR. The data hold 90,000 to 100,000 distinct CDR3 sequences, with roughly 78% observed a single time. These data originate in a study of tumor and adjacent non-tumor tissue in lung cancer. CDR1 and CDR2 from the germline V gene are GTSNPN and SVGIG (reference sequence). The CDR3 spans 16 residues. RNA was extracted from bulk tissue without any cell sorting. More than 3 cm separated this lung sample from the edge of the tumor. Overall study results and limits: Normal lung showed higher cumulative top 100 clone frequency than tumor. TCR diversity was significantly greater in tumor than normal lung tissue.

This TCR was sampled from a man aged 55 to 70 with small cell lung cancer. Sequenced: distant non-tumor lung tissue. The chain combines TRBV30 with TRBJ2-6; D could derive from TRBD1 or TRBD2 (6 bases each). The CDR3: CAWSNTGAPGTNVLTF. The CDR3 nucleotides read TGTGCCTGGAGTAATACGGGGGCGCCTGGGACCAACGTCCTGACTTTC.